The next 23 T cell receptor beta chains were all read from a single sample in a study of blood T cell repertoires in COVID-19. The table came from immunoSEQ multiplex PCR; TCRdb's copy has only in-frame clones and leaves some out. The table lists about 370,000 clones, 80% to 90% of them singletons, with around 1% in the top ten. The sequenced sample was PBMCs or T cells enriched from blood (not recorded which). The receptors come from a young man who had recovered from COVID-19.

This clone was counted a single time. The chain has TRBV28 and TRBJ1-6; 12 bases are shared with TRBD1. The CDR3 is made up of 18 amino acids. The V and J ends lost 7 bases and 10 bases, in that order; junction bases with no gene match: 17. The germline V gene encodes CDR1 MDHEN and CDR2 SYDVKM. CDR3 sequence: CASTSPGQGATLGSPLHF. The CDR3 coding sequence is TGTGCCAGCACCTCCCCGGGACAGGGGGCTACCCTCGGATCACCCCTCCACTTT.

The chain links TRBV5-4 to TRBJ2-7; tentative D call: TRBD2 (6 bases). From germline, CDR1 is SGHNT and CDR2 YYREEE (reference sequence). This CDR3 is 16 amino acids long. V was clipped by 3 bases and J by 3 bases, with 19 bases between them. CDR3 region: CASSWGGVSRDYEQYF. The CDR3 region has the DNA TGTGCCAGCAGCTGGGGAGGAGTCTCCCGAGACTACGAGCAGTACTTC. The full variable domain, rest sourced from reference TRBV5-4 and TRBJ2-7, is ETGVTQSPTHLIKTRGQQVTLRCSSQSGHNTVSWYQQALGQGPQFIFQYYREEENGRGNFPPRFSGLQFPNYSSELNVNALELDDSALYLCASSWGGVSRDYEQYFGPGTRLTVT.

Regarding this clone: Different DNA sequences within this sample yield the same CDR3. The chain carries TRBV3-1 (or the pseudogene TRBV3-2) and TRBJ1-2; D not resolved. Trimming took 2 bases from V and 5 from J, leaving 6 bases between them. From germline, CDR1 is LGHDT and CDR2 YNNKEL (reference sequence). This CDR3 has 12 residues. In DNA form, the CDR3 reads TGTGCCAGCAGCCAAAGAGGATATGGCTACACCTTC. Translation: CASSQRGYGYTF.

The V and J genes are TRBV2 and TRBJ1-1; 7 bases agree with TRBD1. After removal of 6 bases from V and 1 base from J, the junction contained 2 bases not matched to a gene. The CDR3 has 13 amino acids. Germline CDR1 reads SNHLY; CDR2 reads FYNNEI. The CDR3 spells CASRRDRNTEAFF. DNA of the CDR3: TGTGCCAGCAGGAGGGACAGGAACACTGAAGCTTTCTTT.

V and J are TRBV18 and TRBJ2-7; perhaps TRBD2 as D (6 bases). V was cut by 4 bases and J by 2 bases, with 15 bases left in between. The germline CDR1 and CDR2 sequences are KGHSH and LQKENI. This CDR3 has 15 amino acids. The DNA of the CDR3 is TGTGCCAGCTCACAGAGGGATAGCGGTCCCTACGAGCAGTACTTC. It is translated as CASSQRDSGPYEQYF.

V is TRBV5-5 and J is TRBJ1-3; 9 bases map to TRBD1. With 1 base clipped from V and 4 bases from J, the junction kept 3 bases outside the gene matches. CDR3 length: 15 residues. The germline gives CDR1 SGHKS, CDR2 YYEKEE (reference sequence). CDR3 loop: CASSLNRGQGNTIYF. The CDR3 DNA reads TGTGCCAGCAGCTTGAACAGGGGGCAGGGAAACACCATATATTTT.

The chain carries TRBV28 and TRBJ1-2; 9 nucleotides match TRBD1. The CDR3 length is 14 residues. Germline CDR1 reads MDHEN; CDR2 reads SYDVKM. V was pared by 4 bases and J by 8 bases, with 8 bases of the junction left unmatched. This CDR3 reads CASSSGTGTGGYTF. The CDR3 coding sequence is TGTGCCAGCAGTTCCGGGACAGGGACGGGGGGCTACACCTTC.

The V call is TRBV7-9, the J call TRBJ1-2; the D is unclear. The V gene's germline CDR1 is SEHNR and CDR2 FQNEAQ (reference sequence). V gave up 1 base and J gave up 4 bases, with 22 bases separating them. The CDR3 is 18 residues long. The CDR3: CASSLVAVIPPGPYGYTF. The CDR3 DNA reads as TGTGCCAGCAGCTTAGTAGCCGTGATACCACCTGGCCCCTATGGCTACACCTTC. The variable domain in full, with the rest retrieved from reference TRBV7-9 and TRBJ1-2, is DTGVSQNPRHKITKRGQNVTFRCDPISEHNRLYWYRQTLGQGPEFLTYFQNEAQLEKSRLLSDRFSAERPKGSFSTLEIQRTEQGDSAMYLCASSLVAVIPPGPYGYTFGSGTRLTVV.

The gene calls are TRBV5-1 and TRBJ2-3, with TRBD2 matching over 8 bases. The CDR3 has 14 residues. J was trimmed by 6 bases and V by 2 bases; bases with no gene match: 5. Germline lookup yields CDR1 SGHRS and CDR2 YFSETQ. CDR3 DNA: TGCGCCAGCAGCTTAAGCGGGAGTGGGGATACGCAGTATTTT. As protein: CASSLSGSGDTQYF.

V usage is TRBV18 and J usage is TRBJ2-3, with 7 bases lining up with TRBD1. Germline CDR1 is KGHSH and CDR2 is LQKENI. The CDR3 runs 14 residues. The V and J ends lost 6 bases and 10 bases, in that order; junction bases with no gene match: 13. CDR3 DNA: TGTGCCAGCTCTCCGGACAGGTCGGGGATGTCGCAGTATTTT. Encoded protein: CASSPDRSGMSQYF.

CDR3 DNA sequence: TGTGCCAGTAGTTGGTTTGGGGGGATGGGCACTGAAGCTTTCTTT. Translating gives CASSWFGGMGTEAFF. The rearrangement joins TRBV19 to TRBJ1-1, with TRBD1 as a possible D gene (5 bases). CDR1 LNHDA and CDR2 SQIVND come from the germline V gene (reference sequence). This CDR3 comprises 15 residues. Trimming took 5 bases from V and 4 from J, leaving 17 bases between them.

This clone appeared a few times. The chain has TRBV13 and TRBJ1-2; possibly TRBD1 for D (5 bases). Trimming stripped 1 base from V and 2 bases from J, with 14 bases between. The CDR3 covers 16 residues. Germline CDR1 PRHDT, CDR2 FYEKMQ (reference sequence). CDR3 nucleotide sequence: TGTGCCAGCAGCTTAGCGGGGGAGGGATTGAACTATGGCTACACCTTC. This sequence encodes CASSLAGEGLNYGYTF.

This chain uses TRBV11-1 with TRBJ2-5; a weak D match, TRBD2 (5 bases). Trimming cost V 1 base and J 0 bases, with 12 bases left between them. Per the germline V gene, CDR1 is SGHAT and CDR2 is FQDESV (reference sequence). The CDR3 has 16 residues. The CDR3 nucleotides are TGTGCCAGCAGCTTAGTAATTAGCGCGTACCAAGAGACCCAGTACTTC. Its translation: CASSLVISAYQETQYF. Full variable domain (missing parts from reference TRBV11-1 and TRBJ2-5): EAEVAQSPRYKITEKSQAVAFWCDPISGHATLYWYRQILGQGPELLVQFQDESVVDDSQLPKDRFSAERLKGVDSTLKIQPAELGDSAMYLCASSLVISAYQETQYFGPGTRLLVL.

CDR3 bases: TGTGCCAGCAGTTTGCGGGGGAATACTAATGAAAAACTGTTTTTT. This codes for CASSLRGNTNEKLFF. The chain employs TRBV6-5 and TRBJ1-4; tentatively, D is TRBD1 (5 bases). Trimming stripped 4 bases from V and 2 bases from J, with 11 bases between. The CDR3 length is 15 residues. Per germline, CDR1 MNHEY and CDR2 SVGAGI.

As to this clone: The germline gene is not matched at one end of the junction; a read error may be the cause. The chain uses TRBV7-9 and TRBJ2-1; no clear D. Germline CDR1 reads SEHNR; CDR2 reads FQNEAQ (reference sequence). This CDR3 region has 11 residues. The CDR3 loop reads CASSYYDEQFF. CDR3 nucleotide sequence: TGTGCCAGCAGCTACTACGATGAGCAGTTCTTC.

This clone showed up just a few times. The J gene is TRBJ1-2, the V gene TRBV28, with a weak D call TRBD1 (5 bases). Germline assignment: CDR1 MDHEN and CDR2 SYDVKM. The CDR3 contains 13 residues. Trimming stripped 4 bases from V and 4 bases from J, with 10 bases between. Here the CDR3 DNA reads TGTGCCAGCAGTTCCAGGGCCGTCTATGGCTACACCTTC. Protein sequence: CASSSRAVYGYTF.

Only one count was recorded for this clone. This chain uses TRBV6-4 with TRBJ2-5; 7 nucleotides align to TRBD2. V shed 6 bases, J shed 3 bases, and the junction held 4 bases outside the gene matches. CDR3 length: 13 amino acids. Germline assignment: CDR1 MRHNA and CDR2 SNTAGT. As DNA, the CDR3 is TGTGCCAGCAGCTCCACTAGCGAAGAGACCCAGTACTTC. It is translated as CASSSTSEETQYF.

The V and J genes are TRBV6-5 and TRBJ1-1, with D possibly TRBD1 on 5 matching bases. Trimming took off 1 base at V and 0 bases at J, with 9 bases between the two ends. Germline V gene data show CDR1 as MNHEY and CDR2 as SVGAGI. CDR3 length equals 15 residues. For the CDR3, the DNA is TGTGCCAGCAGTTACTTCAGGGAAATGAACACTGAAGCTTTCTTT. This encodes CASSYFREMNTEAFF.

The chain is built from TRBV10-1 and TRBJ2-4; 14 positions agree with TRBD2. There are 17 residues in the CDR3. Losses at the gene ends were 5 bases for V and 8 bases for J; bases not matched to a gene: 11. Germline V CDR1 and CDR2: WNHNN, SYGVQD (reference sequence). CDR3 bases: TGCGCCAGCAGTACCCCCGGGACTAGCGGGAGAGTGGACATTCAGTACTTC. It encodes CASSTPGTSGRVDIQYF.

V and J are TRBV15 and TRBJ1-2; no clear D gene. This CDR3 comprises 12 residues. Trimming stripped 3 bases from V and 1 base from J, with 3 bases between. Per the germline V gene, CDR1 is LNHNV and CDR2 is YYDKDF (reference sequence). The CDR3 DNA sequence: TGTGCCACCAGCAGGAGTAACTATGGCTACACCTTC. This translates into CATSRSNYGYTF.

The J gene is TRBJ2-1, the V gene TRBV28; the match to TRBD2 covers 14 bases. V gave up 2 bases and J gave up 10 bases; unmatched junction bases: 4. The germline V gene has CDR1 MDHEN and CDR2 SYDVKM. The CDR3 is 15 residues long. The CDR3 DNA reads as TGTGCCAGCAGTTTAGGGACTAGCGGGAGCCTCGAGCAGTTCTTC. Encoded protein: CASSLGTSGSLEQFF. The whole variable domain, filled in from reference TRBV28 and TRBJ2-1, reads DVKVTQSSRYLVKRTGEKVFLECVQDMDHENMFWYRQDPGLGLRLIYFSYDVKMKEKGDIPEGYSVSREKKERFSLILESASTNQTSMYLCASSLGTSGSLEQFFGPGTRLTVL.

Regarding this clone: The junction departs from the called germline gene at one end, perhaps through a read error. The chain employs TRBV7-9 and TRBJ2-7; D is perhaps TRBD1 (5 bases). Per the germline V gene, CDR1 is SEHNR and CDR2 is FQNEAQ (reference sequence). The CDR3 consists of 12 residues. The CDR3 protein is CASSLALGQKSF. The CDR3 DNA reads TGTGCCAGCAGCTTAGCGTTAGGACAAAAATCCTTC.

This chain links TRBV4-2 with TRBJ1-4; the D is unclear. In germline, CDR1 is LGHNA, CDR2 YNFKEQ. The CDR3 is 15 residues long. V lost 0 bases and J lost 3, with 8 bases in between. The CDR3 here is CASSQERGSNEKLFF. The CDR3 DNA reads TGTGCCAGCAGCCAAGAAAGAGGATCTAATGAAAAACTGTTTTTT.